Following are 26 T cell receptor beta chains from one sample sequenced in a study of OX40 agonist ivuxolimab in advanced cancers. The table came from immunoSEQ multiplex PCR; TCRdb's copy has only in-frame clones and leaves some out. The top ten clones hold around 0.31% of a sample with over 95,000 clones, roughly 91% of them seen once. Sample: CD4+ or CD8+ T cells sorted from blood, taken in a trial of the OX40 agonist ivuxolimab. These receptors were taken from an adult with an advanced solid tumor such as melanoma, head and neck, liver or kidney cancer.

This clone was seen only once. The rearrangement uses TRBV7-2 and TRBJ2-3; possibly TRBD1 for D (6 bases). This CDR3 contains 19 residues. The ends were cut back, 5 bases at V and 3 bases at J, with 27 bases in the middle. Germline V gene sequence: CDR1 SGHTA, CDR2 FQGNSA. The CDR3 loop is CASSQRAGARMAQTDTQYF. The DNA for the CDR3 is TGTGCCAGCAGCCAGAGGGCAGGGGCTCGGATGGCCCAGACAGATACGCAGTATTTT.

The CDR3 nucleotides read TGTGCCAGCAGTCAGGGACTAGCGGGAGGAGCAAATGAGCAGTTCTTC. Its translation: CASSQGLAGGANEQFF. This chain joins TRBV28 and TRBJ2-1; 15 positions match TRBD2. V lost 5 bases, J lost 7 bases, and 6 bases stayed unmatched. The CDR3 spans 16 residues. CDR1 and CDR2 (germline): MDHEN, SYDVKM.

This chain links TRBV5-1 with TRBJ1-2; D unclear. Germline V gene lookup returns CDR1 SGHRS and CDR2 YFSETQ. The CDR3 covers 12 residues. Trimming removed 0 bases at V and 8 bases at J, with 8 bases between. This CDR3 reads CASSLEGRGYTF. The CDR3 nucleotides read TGCGCCAGCAGCTTGGAAGGGAGAGGCTACACCTTC.

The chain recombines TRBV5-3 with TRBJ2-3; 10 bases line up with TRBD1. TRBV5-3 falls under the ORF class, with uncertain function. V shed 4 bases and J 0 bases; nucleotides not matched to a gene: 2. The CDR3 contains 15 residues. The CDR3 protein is CARSVGQGSTDTQYF. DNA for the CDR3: TGTGCCAGAAGCGTGGGACAGGGGAGCACAGATACGCAGTATTTT.

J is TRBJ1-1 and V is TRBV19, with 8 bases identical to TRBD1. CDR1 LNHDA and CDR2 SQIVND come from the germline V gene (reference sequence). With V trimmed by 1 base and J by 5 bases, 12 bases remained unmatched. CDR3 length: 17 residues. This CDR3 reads CASSIASRSRGLTEAFF. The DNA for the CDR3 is TGTGCCAGTAGTATAGCGTCCCGAAGCAGGGGGCTGACTGAAGCTTTCTTT.

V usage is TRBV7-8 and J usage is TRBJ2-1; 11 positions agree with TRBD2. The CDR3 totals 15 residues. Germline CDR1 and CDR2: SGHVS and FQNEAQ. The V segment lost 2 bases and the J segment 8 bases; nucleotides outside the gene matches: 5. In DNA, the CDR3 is TGTGCCAGCAGCTTAAGGCTAGCGGGAGGCGATGAGCAGTTCTTC. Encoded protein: CASSLRLAGGDEQFF.

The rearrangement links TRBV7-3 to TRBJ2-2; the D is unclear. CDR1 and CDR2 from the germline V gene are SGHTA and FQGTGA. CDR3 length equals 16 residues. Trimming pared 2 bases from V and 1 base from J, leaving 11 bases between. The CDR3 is CASSLFGSQNTGELFF. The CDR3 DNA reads TGTGCCAGCAGCTTATTCGGCAGCCAGAACACCGGGGAGCTGTTTTTT.

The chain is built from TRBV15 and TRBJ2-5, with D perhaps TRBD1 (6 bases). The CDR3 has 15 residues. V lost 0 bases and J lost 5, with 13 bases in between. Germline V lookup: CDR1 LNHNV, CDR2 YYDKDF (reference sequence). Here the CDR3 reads CATSRDRGTVETQYF. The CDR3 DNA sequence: TGTGCCACCAGCAGAGATAGGGGGACCGTGGAGACCCAGTACTTC.

Written as DNA, the CDR3 is TGCAGCGTCCACACCCCGGGTGGCGGTAATGAAAAACTGTTTTTT. This translates into CSVHTPGGGNEKLFF. V is TRBV29-1 and J is TRBJ1-4; D uncertain. CDR1 is SQVTM and CDR2 is ANQGSEA in the germline V gene. V lost 6 bases, J lost 4 bases, and 18 bases lay in between. The CDR3 consists of 15 residues.

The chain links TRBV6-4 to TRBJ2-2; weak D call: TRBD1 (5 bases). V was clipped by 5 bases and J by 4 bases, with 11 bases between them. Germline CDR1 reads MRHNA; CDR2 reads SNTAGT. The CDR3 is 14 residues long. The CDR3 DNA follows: TGTGCCAGCAGTCGGCAGGGCGGCACCGGGGAGCTGTTTTTT. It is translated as CASSRQGGTGELFF.

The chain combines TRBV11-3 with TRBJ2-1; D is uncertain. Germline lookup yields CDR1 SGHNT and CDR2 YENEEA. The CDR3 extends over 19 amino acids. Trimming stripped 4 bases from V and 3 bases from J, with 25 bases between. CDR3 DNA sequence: TGTGCCAGCAGCTCCCGCGACGGCGGACGGGCCCATAGCTACAATGAGCAGTTCTTC. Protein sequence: CASSSRDGGRAHSYNEQFF. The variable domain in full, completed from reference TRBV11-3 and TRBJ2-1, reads EAGVVQSPRYKIIEKKQPVAFWCNPISGHNTLYWYLQNLGQGPELLIRYENEEAVDDSQLPKDRFSAERLKGVDSTLKIQPAELGDSAVYLCASSSRDGGRAHSYNEQFFGPGTRLTVL.

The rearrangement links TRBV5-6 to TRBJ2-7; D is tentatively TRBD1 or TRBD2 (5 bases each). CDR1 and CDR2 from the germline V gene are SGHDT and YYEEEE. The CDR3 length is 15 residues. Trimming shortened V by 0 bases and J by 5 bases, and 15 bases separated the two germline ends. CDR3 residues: CASSLVGTLGHEQYF. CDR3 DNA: TGTGCCAGCAGCTTGGTGGGGACCCTGGGCCACGAGCAGTACTTC.

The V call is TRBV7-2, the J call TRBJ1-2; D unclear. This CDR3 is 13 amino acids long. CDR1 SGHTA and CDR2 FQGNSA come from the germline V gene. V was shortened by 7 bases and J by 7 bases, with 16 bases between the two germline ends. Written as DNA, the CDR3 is TGTGCCAGCACCCCGGGAGAGACCTCTGGCTACACCTTC. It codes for CASTPGETSGYTF.

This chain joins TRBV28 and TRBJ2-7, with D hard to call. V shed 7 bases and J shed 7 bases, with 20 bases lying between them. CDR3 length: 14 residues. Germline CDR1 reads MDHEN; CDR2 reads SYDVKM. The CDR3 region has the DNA TGTGCCAGCACCTTCTACACAAAGTCGGGTGAGCAGTACTTC. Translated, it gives CASTFYTKSGEQYF.

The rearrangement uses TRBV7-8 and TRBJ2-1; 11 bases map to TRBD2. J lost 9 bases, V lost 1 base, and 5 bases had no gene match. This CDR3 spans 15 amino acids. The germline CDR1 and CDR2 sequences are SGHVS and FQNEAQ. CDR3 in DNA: TGTGCCAGCAGCTTAGTTACTAGCGGGAGTTTTGAGCAGTTCTTC. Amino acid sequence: CASSLVTSGSFEQFF.

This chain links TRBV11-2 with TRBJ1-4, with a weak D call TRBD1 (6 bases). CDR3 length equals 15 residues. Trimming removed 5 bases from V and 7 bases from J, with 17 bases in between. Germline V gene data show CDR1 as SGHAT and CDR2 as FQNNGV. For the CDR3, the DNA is TGTGCCAGCAGCCCGTGGACAGTCGGGACTGAAAAACTGTTTTTT. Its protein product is CASSPWTVGTEKLFF. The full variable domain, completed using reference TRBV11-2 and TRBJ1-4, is EAGVAQSPRYKIIEKRQSVAFWCNPISGHATLYWYQQILGQGPKLLIQFQNNGVVDDSQLPKDRFSAERLKGVDSTLKIQPAKLEDSAVYLCASSPWTVGTEKLFFGSGTQLSVL.

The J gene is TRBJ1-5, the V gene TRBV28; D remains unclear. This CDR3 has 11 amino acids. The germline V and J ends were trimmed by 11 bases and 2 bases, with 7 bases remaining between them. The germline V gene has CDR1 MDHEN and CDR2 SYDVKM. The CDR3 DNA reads TGTGCCTCAGGCGGCAATCAGCCCCAGCATTTT. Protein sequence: CASGGNQPQHF. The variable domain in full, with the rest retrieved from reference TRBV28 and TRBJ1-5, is DVKVTQSSRYLVKRTGEKVFLECVQDMDHENMFWYRQDPGLGLRLIYFSYDVKMKEKGDIPEGYSVSREKKERFSLILESASTNQTSMYLCASGGNQPQHFGDGTRLSIL.

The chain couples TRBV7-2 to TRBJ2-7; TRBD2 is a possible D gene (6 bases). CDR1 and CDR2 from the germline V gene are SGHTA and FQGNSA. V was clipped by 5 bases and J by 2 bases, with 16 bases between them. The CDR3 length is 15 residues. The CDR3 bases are TGTGCCAGCAGCGCACCGGGACTGCTTACCTACGAGCAGTACTTC. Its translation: CASSAPGLLTYEQYF.

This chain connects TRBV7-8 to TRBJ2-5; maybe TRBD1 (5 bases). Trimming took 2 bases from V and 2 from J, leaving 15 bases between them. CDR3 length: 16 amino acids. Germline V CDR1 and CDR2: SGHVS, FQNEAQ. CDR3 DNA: TGTGCCAGCAGCTTATTCTCGACAGTAAGACAAGAGACCCAGTACTTC. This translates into CASSLFSTVRQETQYF. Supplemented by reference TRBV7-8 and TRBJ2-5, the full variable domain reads GAGVSQSPRYKVAKRGQDVALRCDPISGHVSLFWYQQALGQGPEFLTYFQNEAQLDKSGLPSDRFFAERPEGSVSTLKIQRTQQEDSAVYLCASSLFSTVRQETQYFGPGTRLLVL.

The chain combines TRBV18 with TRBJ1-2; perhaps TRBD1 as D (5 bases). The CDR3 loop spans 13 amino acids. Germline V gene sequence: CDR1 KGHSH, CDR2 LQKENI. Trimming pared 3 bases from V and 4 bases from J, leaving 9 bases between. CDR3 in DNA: TGTGCCAGCTCACCGGAAAGGGGCTATGGCTACACCTTC. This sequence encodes CASSPERGYGYTF.

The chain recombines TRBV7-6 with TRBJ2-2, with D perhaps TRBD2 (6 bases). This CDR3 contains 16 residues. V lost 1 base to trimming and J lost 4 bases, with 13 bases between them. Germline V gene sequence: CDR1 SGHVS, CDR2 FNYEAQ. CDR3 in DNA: TGTGCCAGCAGCTTAGGGGCGGGGTACGGCACCGGGGAGCTGTTTTTT. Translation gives CASSLGAGYGTGELFF.

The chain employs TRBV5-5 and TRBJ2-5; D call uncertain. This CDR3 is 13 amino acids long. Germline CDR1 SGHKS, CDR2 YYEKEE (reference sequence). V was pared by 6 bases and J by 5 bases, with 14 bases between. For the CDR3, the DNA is TGTGCCAGCAATCTGGGATGGGTCGAGACCCAGTACTTC. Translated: CASNLGWVETQYF.

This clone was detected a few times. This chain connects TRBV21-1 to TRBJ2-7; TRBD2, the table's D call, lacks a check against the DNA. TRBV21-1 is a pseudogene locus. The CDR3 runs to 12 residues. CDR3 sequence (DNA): TGTGCCAGGGTGGGTGCGGGCTACGAGCAGTACTTC. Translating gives CARVGAGYEQYF.

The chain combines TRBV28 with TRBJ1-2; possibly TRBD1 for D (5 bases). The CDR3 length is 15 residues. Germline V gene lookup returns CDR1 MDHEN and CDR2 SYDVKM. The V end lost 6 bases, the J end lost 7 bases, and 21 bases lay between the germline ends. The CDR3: CASRPWDEGRGGYTF. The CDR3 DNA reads TGTGCCAGCAGACCCTGGGACGAGGGGCGGGGTGGCTACACCTTC.

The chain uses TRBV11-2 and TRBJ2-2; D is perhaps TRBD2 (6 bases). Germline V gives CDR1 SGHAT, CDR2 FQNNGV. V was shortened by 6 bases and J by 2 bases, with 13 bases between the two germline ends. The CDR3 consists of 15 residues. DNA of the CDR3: TGTGCCAGCAGAATCCCGGGACTCAACACCGGGGAGCTGTTTTTT. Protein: CASRIPGLNTGELFF.

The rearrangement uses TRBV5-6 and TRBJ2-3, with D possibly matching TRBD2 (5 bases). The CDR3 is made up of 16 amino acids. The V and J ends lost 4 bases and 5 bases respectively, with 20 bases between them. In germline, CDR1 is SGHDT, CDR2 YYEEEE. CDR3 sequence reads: CASSTGLRLAVDTQYF. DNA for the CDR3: TGTGCCAGCAGCACGGGATTGCGATTGGCAGTAGATACGCAGTATTTT.